This T cell receptor (beta chain) was obtained from a study of shared clonotypes between healthy human individuals. Findings and caveats of the study: Generation of non-shared clonotypes was less probable than generation of clonotypes shared by all four donors.

For every subset, genomic DNA was evenly distributed across several immunoSEQ plates. How the authors handled the data: ImmunoSEQ junction-only sequences lacked quality scores, so their filtering differed. The repertoire was sequenced with immunoSEQ multiplex PCR; TCRdb's copy has only in-frame clones and lacks some. That table is the source of V, J and clone size, and D and trimming were worked out from the DNA. This sample carries under 850,000 clones, around 70% of them seen once, and the ten largest clones take less than 2%. Concerning this clone: Its target is unknown.

Germline CDR1 reads MDHEN; CDR2 reads SYDVKM. Trimming cost V 9 bases and J 0 bases, with 15 bases left between them. The CDR3 loop spans 15 amino acids. This rearrangement joins TRBV28 to TRBJ1-5, with D possibly being TRBD1 (5 bases). The specimen sequenced was memory CD4+ T cells sorted from blood. This sample's subset: CD45RA-negative fraction. This receptor was taken from a woman aged 30 to 39 in good health. CDR3 sequence (DNA): TGTGCCAGTCGGAAGGGGTCTTATAGCAATCAGCCCCAGCATTTT. It translates to CASRKGSYSNQPQHF.